This TCR beta chain was obtained from a study of T cells after posttransplantation cyclophosphamide. Broader study findings: Later post-transplant blood repertoires were often dominated by donor CD8+ memory clones. TRB clonality was highly associated with recipient CMV seropositivity and reactivation. Tissue-infiltrating T cells from skin or gut overlapped little with blood T cells.

Clones were sequenced by immunoSEQ multiplex PCR, and TCRdb holds only the in-frame ones, with some missing. The data show about 12,000 clones, with approximately 80% seen just once and around 3.8% held by the top ten. Controls had myeloablative marrow grafts with methotrexate and calcineurin inhibitor, sampled at 1 year. In regard to this clone: The antigen remains undetermined.

Trimming took 4 bases from V and 1 from J, leaving 14 bases between them. Germline V lookup: CDR1 GTSNPN, CDR2 SVGIG (reference sequence). The CDR3 covers 15 residues. Sequences were derived from PBMCs, sampled 350 to 400 days after allogeneic stem cell transplant with calcineurin inhibitor and methotrexate. This chain connects TRBV30 to TRBJ2-1; D is unclear. This receptor was obtained from a male patient between 25 and 40 years old who received an allogeneic stem cell transplant from an unrelated donor, was CMV-positive, and had acute GVHD only. Some T cells may be transferred from the graft donor. DNA for the CDR3: TGTGCCTGGACCCCGACTTCCACTTCCTACAATGAGCAGTTCTTC. As protein: CAWTPTSTSYNEQFF.